This entry lists 29 T cell receptor beta chains sequenced from one sample in a study of blood T cell repertoires in COVID-19. Profiled with immunoSEQ multiplex PCR; TCRdb holds only in-frame clones, not every one. In the table there are around 350,000 clones, around 87% of which are singletons. The sample was peripheral blood. Receptors were obtained from a human donor in a cohort sampled during active COVID-19.

For this clone: This same CDR3 is encoded by further DNA sequences in the sample. The gene calls are TRBV7-3 and TRBJ2-3; D remains ambiguous. CDR3 length: 13 amino acids. Per the germline V gene, CDR1 is SGHTA and CDR2 is FQGTGA. Between the trimmed V and J ends, which lost 0 bases and 6 bases, there was a span of 7 bases. This chain's CDR3 is CASSLTSPDTQYF. The CDR3 DNA sequence: TGTGCCAGCAGCTTAACTAGTCCGGATACGCAGTATTTT.

The chain uses TRBV7-9 and TRBJ2-3; the match to TRBD2 covers 13 bases. Germline assignment: CDR1 SEHNR and CDR2 FQNEAQ (reference sequence). The CDR3 runs 16 residues. V trimming: 5 bases; J trimming: 3 bases; junction bases outside the gene matches: 5. The CDR3 DNA sequence: TGTGCCAGCAGCCAGTGGGGACTAGCGGGAACAGATACGCAGTATTTT. This encodes CASSQWGLAGTDTQYF.

The chain is built from TRBV27 and TRBJ2-7; D remains unclear. This CDR3 is 14 amino acids long. Germline CDR1 is MNHEY and CDR2 is SMNVEV (reference sequence). V gave up 6 bases and J gave up 0 bases, with 12 bases separating them. CDR3 residues: CASRARPHSYEQYF. For the CDR3, the DNA is TGTGCCAGCAGGGCCCGCCCCCACTCCTACGAGCAGTACTTC.

The rearrangement links TRBV6-6 to TRBJ1-6, with 12 bases fitting TRBD1. V dropped 2 bases and J dropped 10; count of bases not matched to a gene: 6. The germline CDR1 and CDR2 sequences are MNHNY and SVGAGI (reference sequence). The CDR3 length is 16 residues. The CDR3: CASSYRDRGQGSPLHF. As DNA, the CDR3 is TGTGCCAGCAGTTACCGGGACAGGGGGCAAGGCTCACCCCTCCACTTT.

The chain couples TRBV21-1 to TRBJ2-1; no DNA check was done on the table's D call, TRBD2. TRBV21-1 is a pseudogene segment. CDR3 length: 15 amino acids. CDR3 sequence: CASSKGGDWEDEQFF. As DNA, the CDR3 is TGTGCCAGCAGCAAAGGAGGGGACTGGGAGGATGAGCAGTTCTTC.

Written as DNA, the CDR3 is TGTGCCAGCAGTTACTCGATGGAGGAGGAAAAACTGTTTTTT. This encodes CASSYSMEEEKLFF. The chain has TRBV6-2 or TRBV6-3 and TRBJ1-4; D gene uncertain. CDR3 length: 14 amino acids. The ends were cut back, 0 bases at V and 8 bases at J, with 10 bases in the middle. Germline CDR1 MNHEY, CDR2 SVGEGT.

The V and J genes are TRBV24-1 and TRBJ1-1, with 7 bases aligning to TRBD1. The germline V gene encodes CDR1 KGHDR and CDR2 SFDVKD. The CDR3 length is 19 residues. J was trimmed by 4 bases and V by 4 bases; bases with no gene match: 20. The CDR3 loop is CATSEILPPPGQRVTEAFF. The CDR3 DNA is TGTGCCACCAGTGAAATCCTCCCCCCACCGGGACAGAGAGTCACTGAAGCTTTCTTT.

This clone has just a few counts. The sample contains more than one DNA sequence encoding this CDR3. The gene calls are TRBV4-2 and TRBJ2-1; 12 bases agree with TRBD2. This CDR3 has 16 residues. Germline CDR1 reads LGHNA; CDR2 reads YNFKEQ. Trimming at V came to 0 bases and at J to 4 bases, leaving 1 base not matched to a gene. Here the CDR3 reads CASSQDGTSGYNEQFF. The DNA for the CDR3 is TGTGCCAGCAGCCAAGACGGGACTAGCGGGTACAATGAGCAGTTCTTC.

V and J are TRBV29-1 and TRBJ2-7; D uncertain. The CDR3 covers 12 residues. Trimming took off 4 bases at V and 0 bases at J, with 7 bases between the two ends. Germline loops: CDR1 SQVTM, CDR2 ANQGSEA. The CDR3 nucleotides read TGCAGCGTTGCGGGTAGCTCCTACGAGCAGTACTTC. Translation: CSVAGSSYEQYF.

J is TRBJ2-7 and V is TRBV14, with D hard to call. The germline V and J ends were trimmed by 0 bases and 2 bases, with 20 bases remaining between them. Germline CDR1 is SGHDN and CDR2 is FVKESK. CDR3 size: 18 residues. The CDR3 is CASSQDYRGRRITYEQYF. The DNA for the CDR3 is TGTGCCAGCAGCCAAGATTACCGAGGAAGACGAATAACCTACGAGCAGTACTTC.

The chain links TRBV28 to TRBJ1-5; weak D call: TRBD1 (6 bases). Germline CDR1 is MDHEN and CDR2 is SYDVKM. V was shortened by 4 bases and J by 2 bases, with 12 bases between the two germline ends. The CDR3 loop spans 15 amino acids. CDR3 residues: CASSWGRKGNQPQHF. The CDR3 bases are TGTGCCAGCAGTTGGGGGCGTAAGGGCAATCAGCCCCAGCATTTT.

J is TRBJ1-6 and V is TRBV2; 8 nucleotides align to TRBD1. There are 16 residues in the CDR3. Germline V gives CDR1 SNHLY, CDR2 FYNNEI. The V and J ends lost 8 bases and 4 bases, in that order; junction bases with no gene match: 10. The CDR3 DNA is TGTGCCAGCCGTCCTGACAGGGGATTTTATAATTCACCCCTCCACTTT. Translation gives CASRPDRGFYNSPLHF.

The V call is TRBV5-4, the J call TRBJ2-3; 7 bases fit TRBD2. The V gene's germline CDR1 is SGHNT and CDR2 YYREEE (reference sequence). The CDR3 runs 16 residues. V shed 4 bases, J shed 1 base, and the junction held 9 bases outside the gene matches. The CDR3 DNA is TGTGCCAGCAGCCTCCAGCGGGGTGGGGGCACAGATACGCAGTATTTT. This sequence encodes CASSLQRGGGTDTQYF.

This clone was observed once. This CDR3 is also generated by other DNA sequences in the sample. The chain carries TRBV6-6 and TRBJ1-1; 7 bases are a match to TRBD1. The CDR3 length is 15 residues. The V gene's germline CDR1 is MNHNY and CDR2 SVGAGI (reference sequence). After removal of 6 bases from V and 1 base from J, the junction contained 8 bases not matched to a gene. This CDR3 is CASSPRQGGNTEAFF. The DNA of the CDR3 is TGTGCCAGCAGCCCGAGACAGGGAGGGAACACTGAAGCTTTCTTT.

This chain uses TRBV4-1 with TRBJ2-1; 7 bases are shared with TRBD2. The CDR3 contains 18 residues. Germline assignment: CDR1 MGHRA and CDR2 YSYEKL. V lost 1 base and J lost 10; bases outside the gene matches: 19. CDR3 protein: CASSQGRSYGTIGQEQFF. Here the CDR3 DNA reads TGCGCCAGCAGCCAAGGTCGAAGTTACGGGACTATTGGGCAAGAGCAGTTCTTC.

The rearrangement joins TRBV6-4 to TRBJ1-6; D might be TRBD1 (6 bases). Germline V gives CDR1 MRHNA, CDR2 SNTAGT. The V end was cut by 5 bases, the J end by 8 bases, with 16 bases between. The length of the CDR3 is 15 residues. The CDR3 nucleotides read TGTGCCAGCAGTCCCACACCGGACAGCTATTCACCCCTCCACTTT. It is translated as CASSPTPDSYSPLHF.

The chain links TRBV7-2 to TRBJ1-4; no definite D call. The CDR3 length is 15 residues. The ends were cut back, 1 base at V and 8 bases at J, with 14 bases in the middle. CDR1 SGHTA and CDR2 FQGNSA come from the germline V gene. CDR3 protein: CASSLGTARGEKLFF. In DNA, the CDR3 is TGTGCCAGCAGCTTAGGTACAGCCCGTGGGGAAAAACTGTTTTTT.

The V gene is TRBV7-2, the J gene TRBJ2-3; 10 positions agree with TRBD1. The CDR3 is made up of 16 amino acids. V trimming: 4 bases; J trimming: 3 bases; junction bases outside the gene matches: 7. CDR1 and CDR2 from the germline V gene are SGHTA and FQGNSA. The CDR3 DNA follows: TGTGCCAGCAGCTCGACAGGGGGCGCTGAAACAGATACGCAGTATTTT. This encodes CASSSTGGAETDTQYF.

J is TRBJ1-1 and V is TRBV6-5; D is perhaps TRBD1 (6 bases). Germline V gene sequence: CDR1 MNHEY, CDR2 SVGAGI. The CDR3 is 13 residues long. V was trimmed by 7 bases and J by 4 bases, leaving 13 bases between them. The CDR3: CASTTARGTEAFF. Here the CDR3 DNA reads TGTGCCAGCACCACTGCCAGGGGCACTGAAGCTTTCTTT.

This rearrangement joins TRBV6-4 to TRBJ1-2, with D unclear. The V gene's germline CDR1 is MRHNA and CDR2 SNTAGT. V gave up 0 bases and J gave up 7 bases, with 9 bases separating them. CDR3 length: 13 amino acids. The CDR3 DNA sequence: TGTGCCAGCAGTGACTCTAACTCCGGTGGCTACACCTTC. Translating it yields CASSDSNSGGYTF.

This clone has ten or more counts. This rearrangement joins TRBV25-1 to TRBJ1-1, with TRBD1 identical over 8 bases. From germline, CDR1 is MGHDK and CDR2 SYGVNS. The CDR3 contains 14 residues. With V trimmed by 6 bases and J by 3 bases, 6 bases remained unmatched. The CDR3 protein is CASRGTGRHTEAFF. In nucleotides, the CDR3 is TGTGCCAGCAGGGGGACAGGACGGCACACTGAAGCTTTCTTT.

This clone was observed a handful of times. The chain carries TRBV6-4 and TRBJ2-3; TRBD2 agrees at 7 bases. Germline CDR1 is MRHNA and CDR2 is SNTAGT. J gave up 1 base and V 4 bases, and 5 bases lay outside the gene matches. The CDR3 sequence is 15 residues long. This CDR3 is CASSAEGGGTDTQYF. Written as DNA, the CDR3 is TGTGCCAGCAGTGCCGAGGGAGGGGGCACAGATACGCAGTATTTT.

The gene calls are TRBV20-1 and TRBJ2-3; no clear D gene. The CDR3 is 11 amino acids. The germline V gene has CDR1 DFQATT and CDR2 SNEGSKA (reference sequence). Trimming stripped 1 base from V and 7 bases from J, with 6 bases between. The CDR3 here is CSARGQHTQYF. The CDR3 coding sequence is TGCAGTGCTAGAGGGCAACATACGCAGTATTTT.

V is TRBV10-3 and J is TRBJ1-5; D is ambiguous. V shed 4 bases and J shed 4 bases, with 14 bases lying between them. The CDR3 extends over 15 amino acids. Germline V CDR1 and CDR2: ENHRY, SYGVKD. The CDR3 sequence: CAISGEGGRNQPQHF. The CDR3 nucleotides read TGTGCCATCAGTGGGGAGGGTGGGAGGAATCAGCCCCAGCATTTT.

The rearrangement links TRBV27 to TRBJ2-7, with 10 positions matching TRBD1. Germline CDR1 and CDR2: MNHEY and SMNVEV (reference sequence). CDR3 size: 18 residues. Trimming took 4 bases from V and 7 from J; bases not matched to a gene: 19. CDR3 bases: TGTGCCAGCAGTTCCCTCTTACCGGGACAGGGGCGATCGAGGGAGCAGTACTTC. Translated, it gives CASSSLLPGQGRSREQYF.

The chain links TRBV27 to TRBJ2-7; D gene unclear. Between the trimmed V and J ends, which lost 6 bases and 0 bases, there was a span of 15 bases. The length of the CDR3 is 15 residues. Germline-derived CDR1 and CDR2 are MNHEY and SMNVEV (reference sequence). The CDR3 protein is CASSTRWSSSYEQYF. CDR3 DNA sequence: TGTGCCAGCAGCACCCGGTGGTCGAGCTCCTACGAGCAGTACTTC.

The chain has TRBV7-6 and TRBJ1-3; 7 nucleotides match TRBD1. The germline V gene has CDR1 SGHVS and CDR2 FNYEAQ. This CDR3 spans 15 amino acids. V shed 4 bases, J shed 4 bases, and the junction held 7 bases outside the gene matches. The CDR3: CASSSFRGRGNTIYF. DNA of the CDR3: TGTGCCAGCAGCTCTTTCAGGGGGAGAGGAAACACCATATATTTT. Drawing the rest from reference TRBV7-6 and TRBJ1-3, the complete variable domain is GAGVSQSPRYKVTKRGQDVALRCDPISGHVSLYWYRQALGQGPEFLTYFNYEAQQDKSGLPNDRFSAERPEGSISTLTIQRTEQRDSAMYRCASSSFRGRGNTIYFGEGSWLTVV.

This chain connects TRBV11-2 to TRBJ2-5; 10 bases are shared with TRBD2. CDR1 is SGHAT and CDR2 is FQNNGV in the germline V gene. V trimming: 4 bases; J trimming: 6 bases; junction bases outside the gene matches: 8. The CDR3 totals 15 residues. This chain's CDR3 is CASSSGTSVLQTQYF. The CDR3 DNA reads as TGTGCCAGCAGCTCCGGGACTAGCGTGCTCCAGACCCAGTACTTC.

The chain recombines TRBV7-2 with TRBJ2-3; no clear D. Germline CDR1 reads SGHTA; CDR2 reads FQGNSA. The CDR3 runs to 17 residues. Trimming removed 5 bases at V and 1 base at J, with 19 bases between. The CDR3 protein is CASSSPPYPHGTDTQYF. The CDR3 nucleotides are TGTGCCAGCAGCAGCCCGCCATATCCCCACGGCACAGATACGCAGTATTTT.